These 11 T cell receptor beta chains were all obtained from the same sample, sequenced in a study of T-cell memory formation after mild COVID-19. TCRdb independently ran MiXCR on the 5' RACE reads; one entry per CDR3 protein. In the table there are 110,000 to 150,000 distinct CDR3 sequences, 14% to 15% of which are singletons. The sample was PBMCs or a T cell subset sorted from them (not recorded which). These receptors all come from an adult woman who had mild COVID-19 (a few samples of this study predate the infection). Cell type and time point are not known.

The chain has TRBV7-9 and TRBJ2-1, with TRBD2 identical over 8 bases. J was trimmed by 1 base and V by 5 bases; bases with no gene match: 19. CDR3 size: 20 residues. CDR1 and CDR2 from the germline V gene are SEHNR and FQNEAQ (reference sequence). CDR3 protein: CASSPPFQGEREWSYNEQFF. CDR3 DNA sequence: TGTGCCAGCAGCCCACCCTTCCAGGGTGAGCGGGAGTGGTCCTACAATGAGCAGTTCTTC. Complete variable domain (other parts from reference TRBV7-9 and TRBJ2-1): DTGVSQNPRHKITKRGQNVTFRCDPISEHNRLYWYRQTLGQGPEFLTYFQNEAQLEKSRLLSDRFSAERPKGSFSTLEIQRTEQGDSAMYLCASSPPFQGEREWSYNEQFFGPGTRLTVL.

The CDR3 bases are TGTGCCAGCGGGCGGGGGAGCACAGATACGCAGTATTTT. Protein: CASGRGSTDTQYF. The gene calls are TRBV12-3 or TRBV12-4 and TRBJ2-3; 7 bases are shared with TRBD2. Losses at the gene ends were 8 bases for V and 0 bases for J; bases not matched to a gene: 2. This CDR3 spans 13 amino acids.

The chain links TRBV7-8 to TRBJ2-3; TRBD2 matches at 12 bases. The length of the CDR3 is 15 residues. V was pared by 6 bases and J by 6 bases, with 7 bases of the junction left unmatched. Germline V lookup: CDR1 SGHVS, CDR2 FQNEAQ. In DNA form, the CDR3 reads TGTGCCAGCAGTACTTCTCTAGCGGGGGGGGATACGCAGTATTTT. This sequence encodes CASSTSLAGGDTQYF.

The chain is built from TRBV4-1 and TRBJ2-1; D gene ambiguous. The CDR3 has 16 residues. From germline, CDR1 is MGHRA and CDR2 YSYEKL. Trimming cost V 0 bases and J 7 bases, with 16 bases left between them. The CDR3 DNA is TGCGCCAGCAGCCAAGACCCCGGGCTCATTGGGAATGAGCAGTTCTTC. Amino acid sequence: CASSQDPGLIGNEQFF.

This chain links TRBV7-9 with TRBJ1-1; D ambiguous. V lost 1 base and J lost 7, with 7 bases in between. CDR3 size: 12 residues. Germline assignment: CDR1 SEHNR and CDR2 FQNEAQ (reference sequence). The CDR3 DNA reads TGTGCCAGCAGCTTAGAGGGATTTGAAGCTTTCTTT. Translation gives CASSLEGFEAFF.

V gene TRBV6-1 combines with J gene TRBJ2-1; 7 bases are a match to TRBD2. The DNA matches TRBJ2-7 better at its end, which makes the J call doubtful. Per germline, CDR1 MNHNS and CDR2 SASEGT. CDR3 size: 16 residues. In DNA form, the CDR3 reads TGTGCCAGCGGGCCCCTGGAGCTAGCGGCTTCCTACGAGCAGTACTTC. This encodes CASGPLELAASYEQYF.

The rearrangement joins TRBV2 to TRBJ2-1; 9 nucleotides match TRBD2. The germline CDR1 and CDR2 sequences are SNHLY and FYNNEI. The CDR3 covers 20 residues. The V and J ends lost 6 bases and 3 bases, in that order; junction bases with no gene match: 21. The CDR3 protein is CASRKLTSGSYFVSYNEQFF. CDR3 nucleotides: TGTGCCAGCAGGAAGCTCACTAGCGGGTCCTATTTCGTGAGCTACAATGAGCAGTTCTTC.

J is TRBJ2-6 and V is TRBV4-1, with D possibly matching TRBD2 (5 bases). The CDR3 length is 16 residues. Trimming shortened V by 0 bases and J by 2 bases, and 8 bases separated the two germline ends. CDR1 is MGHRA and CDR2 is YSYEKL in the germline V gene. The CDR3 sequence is CASSQEPGAGANVLTF. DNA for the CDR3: TGCGCCAGCAGCCAAGAACCCGGGGCTGGGGCCAACGTCCTGACTTTC.

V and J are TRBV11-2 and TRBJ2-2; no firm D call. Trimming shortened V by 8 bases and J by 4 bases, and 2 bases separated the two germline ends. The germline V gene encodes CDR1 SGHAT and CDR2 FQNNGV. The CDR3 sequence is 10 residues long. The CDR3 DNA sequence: TGTGCCAGCTTCACCGGGGAGCTGTTTTTT. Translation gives CASFTGELFF. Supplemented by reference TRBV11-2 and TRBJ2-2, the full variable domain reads EAGVAQSPRYKIIEKRQSVAFWCNPISGHATLYWYQQILGQGPKLLIQFQNNGVVDDSQLPKDRFSAERLKGVDSTLKIQPAKLEDSAVYLCASFTGELFFGEGSRLTVL.

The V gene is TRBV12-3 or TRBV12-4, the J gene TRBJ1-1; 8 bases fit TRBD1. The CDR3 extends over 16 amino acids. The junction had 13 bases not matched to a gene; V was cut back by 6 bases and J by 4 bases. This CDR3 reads CASSNTKTGAGTEAFF. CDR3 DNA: TGTGCCAGCAGCAATACCAAGACAGGGGCGGGCACTGAAGCTTTCTTT.

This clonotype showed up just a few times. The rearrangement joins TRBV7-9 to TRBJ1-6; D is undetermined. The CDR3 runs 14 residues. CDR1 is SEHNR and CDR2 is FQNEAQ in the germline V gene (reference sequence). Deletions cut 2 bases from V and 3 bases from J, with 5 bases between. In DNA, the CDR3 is TGTGCCAGCAGCTTAAGTCTCTATAATTCACCCCTCCACTTT. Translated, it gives CASSLSLYNSPLHF.